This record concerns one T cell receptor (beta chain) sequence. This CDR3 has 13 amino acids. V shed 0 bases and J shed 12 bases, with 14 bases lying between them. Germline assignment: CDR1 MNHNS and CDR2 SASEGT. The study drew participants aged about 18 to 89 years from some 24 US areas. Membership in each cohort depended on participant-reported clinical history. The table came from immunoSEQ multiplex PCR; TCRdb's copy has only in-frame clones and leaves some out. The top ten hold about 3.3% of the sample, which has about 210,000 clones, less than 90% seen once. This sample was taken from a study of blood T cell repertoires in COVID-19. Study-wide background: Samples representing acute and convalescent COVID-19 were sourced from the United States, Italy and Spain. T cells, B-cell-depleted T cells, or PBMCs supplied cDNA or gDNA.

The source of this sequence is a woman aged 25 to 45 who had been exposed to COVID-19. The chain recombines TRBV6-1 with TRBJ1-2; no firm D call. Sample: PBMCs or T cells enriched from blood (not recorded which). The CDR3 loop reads CASSEAERLGHTF. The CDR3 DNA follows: TGTGCCAGCAGTGAAGCAGAGCGTCTCGGTCACACCTTC.